The rows below give T cell receptor beta chains drawn from one sample of a study of T cells after yellow fever vaccination. TCRdb passed the 5' RACE reads through MiXCR, listing each CDR3 protein once. This table holds roughly 520,000 distinct CDR3 sequences, 21% found once. This specimen was PBMCs, taken 20 to 25 days after the first yellow fever vaccination. The receptor source for this set is a man between 18 and 35 years old who received the YFV17D yellow fever vaccine. Both conserved end residues are part of each CDR3. The D gene is left open where the match is weak. Clone size is not always given. Where it is, it says once, few, many or a class for expanded clones.

v_gene: TRBV12-3/TRBV12-4
abundance: many
j_gene: TRBJ2-1
d_gene: TRBD1
CDR3nt: TGTGCCAGCAGTTGGCGACAGGGGGCCTATGAGCAGTTCTTC
CDR3aa: CASSWRQGAYEQFF

v_gene: TRBV28
abundance: .
j_gene: TRBJ2-1
d_gene: .
CDR3nt: TGTGCCAGCAGTATCAGCCAGGGAAATGAGCAGTTCTTC
CDR3aa: CASSISQGNEQFF

v_gene: TRBV29-1
abundance: few
j_gene: TRBJ2-1
d_gene: .
CDR3nt: TGCAGCGTTCCAATAGGGGACTACAATGAGCAGTTCTTC
CDR3aa: CSVPIGDYNEQFF

v_gene: TRBV20-1
abundance: few
j_gene: TRBJ2-1
d_gene: .
CDR3nt: TGCAGTGCTAGAAGACAGGAAACCTACAATGAGCAGTTCTTC
CDR3aa: CSARRQETYNEQFF

v_gene: TRBV6-1
abundance: .
j_gene: TRBJ2-3
d_gene: TRBD2
CDR3nt: TGTGCCAGCAGTGTAGGACTAGCCACAGATACGCAGTATTTT
CDR3aa: CASSVGLATDTQYF

v_gene: TRBV18
abundance: few
j_gene: TRBJ2-5
d_gene: TRBD2
CDR3nt: TGTGCCAGCTCAGGACTAGCGGGGTACCAAGAGACCCAGTACTTC
CDR3aa: CASSGLAGYQETQYF

v_gene: TRBV4-3
abundance: .
j_gene: TRBJ2-7
d_gene: TRBD2
CDR3nt: TGCGCCAGCAGCCAGCGGAGTAGCGGGGAGGGGAACGAGCAGTACTTC
CDR3aa: CASSQRSSGEGNEQYF

v_gene: TRBV12-3/TRBV12-4
abundance: .
j_gene: TRBJ1-2
d_gene: .
CDR3nt: TGTGCCAGCAGTGGAACAGGGAGAGGCCACCTCTATGGCTACACCTTC
CDR3aa: CASSGTGRGHLYGYTF

v_gene: TRBV29-1
abundance: .
j_gene: TRBJ1-5
d_gene: TRBD1
CDR3nt: TGCAGCGTTGGAAGTGGGGGACAGGGTGGTCAGCCCCAGCATTTT
CDR3aa: CSVGSGGQGGQPQHF

v_gene: TRBV4-3
abundance: .
j_gene: TRBJ1-2
d_gene: .
CDR3nt: TGCGCCAGCAGCCCAGACTTCGCGGCAGCTGACTATGGCTACACCTTC
CDR3aa: CASSPDFAAADYGYTF

v_gene: TRBV12-3/TRBV12-4
abundance: few
j_gene: TRBJ1-5
d_gene: .
CDR3nt: TGTGCCAGCAGTTCGGGTGATCCCCAGCATTTT
CDR3aa: CASSSGDPQHF

v_gene: TRBV20-1
abundance: once
j_gene: TRBJ2-5
d_gene: .
CDR3nt: TGCAGTGCTTGGGACCCGAATAAAGAGACCCAGTACTTC
CDR3aa: CSAWDPNKETQYF

v_gene: TRBV12-3/TRBV12-4
abundance: many
j_gene: TRBJ2-5
d_gene: .
CDR3nt: TGTGCCAGCAGAGGGTCTGGTGGAGGAGAGACCCAGTACTTC
CDR3aa: CASRGSGGGETQYF

v_gene: TRBV6-5
abundance: .
j_gene: TRBJ1-1
d_gene: .
CDR3nt: TGTGCCAACAGTTACTCGATCCGGGGTGGAGCTTTCTTT
CDR3aa: CANSYSIRGGAFF

v_gene: TRBV11-2
abundance: .
j_gene: TRBJ1-1
d_gene: .
CDR3nt: TGTGCCAGCAGCTCTGTGGGGGGATACTTGAACACTGAAGCTTTCTTT
CDR3aa: CASSSVGGYLNTEAFF

v_gene: TRBV3-1
abundance: few
j_gene: TRBJ2-5
d_gene: .
CDR3nt: TGTGCCAGCAGCCCCGGGACTCAACAAGAGACCCAGTACTTC
CDR3aa: CASSPGTQQETQYF

v_gene: TRBV2
abundance: few
j_gene: TRBJ1-1
d_gene: .
CDR3nt: TGTGCCAGCAGGGAAAGGACAGCCAACACTGAAGCTTTCTTT
CDR3aa: CASRERTANTEAFF

v_gene: TRBV27
abundance: few
j_gene: TRBJ1-6
d_gene: .
CDR3nt: TGTGCCAGCAGTCGCTTCAGTGCGGATTCACCCCTCCACTTT
CDR3aa: CASSRFSADSPLHF

v_gene: TRBV4-2
abundance: few
j_gene: TRBJ1-1
d_gene: TRBD1
CDR3nt: TGTGCCAGCAGCCAAGAGGACAGGGCTAACACTGAAGCTTTCTTT
CDR3aa: CASSQEDRANTEAFF

v_gene: TRBV3-1
abundance: .
j_gene: TRBJ2-7
d_gene: .
CDR3nt: TGTGCCAGCAGCCCCTACTCTCGGGAGCAGTACTTC
CDR3aa: CASSPYSREQYF

v_gene: TRBV20-1
abundance: few
j_gene: TRBJ2-1
d_gene: TRBD2
CDR3nt: TGCAGTGCTTCGAGGCTAGCGGGGGTCTCCTACAATGAGCAGTTCTTC
CDR3aa: CSASRLAGVSYNEQFF

v_gene: TRBV29-1
abundance: few
j_gene: TRBJ2-7
d_gene: TRBD1
CDR3nt: TGCAGCGTTGTTGTGGACAGGGGATTCTACGAGCAGTACTTC
CDR3aa: CSVVVDRGFYEQYF

v_gene: TRBV27
abundance: .
j_gene: TRBJ1-1
d_gene: .
CDR3nt: TGTGCCAGCATCCCCCAGGAACCCGTTGAAGCTTTCTTT
CDR3aa: CASIPQEPVEAFF

v_gene: TRBV5-4
abundance: few
j_gene: TRBJ2-4
d_gene: TRBD2
CDR3nt: TGTGCCAGCAGCTCTATAGCGGGGGTCAAAAACATTCAGTACTTC
CDR3aa: CASSSIAGVKNIQYF

v_gene: TRBV7-9
abundance: few
j_gene: TRBJ1-1
d_gene: TRBD1
CDR3nt: TGTGCCAGCAGCTTAGCTGGCGGGGACAGGGAGGGCACTGAAGCTTTCTTT
CDR3aa: CASSLAGGDREGTEAFF

v_gene: TRBV6-1
abundance: few
j_gene: TRBJ2-2
d_gene: TRBD2
CDR3nt: TGTGCCAGCAGTACGACTAGCGGGGGGACCGGGGAGCTGTTTTTT
CDR3aa: CASSTTSGGTGELFF

v_gene: TRBV4-1
abundance: .
j_gene: TRBJ1-5
d_gene: .
CDR3nt: TGCGCCAGCAGCCAAGAAGGGGGGGCGCAGCCCCAGCATTTT
CDR3aa: CASSQEGGAQPQHF

v_gene: TRBV7-2
abundance: .
j_gene: TRBJ1-3
d_gene: .
CDR3nt: TGTGCCAGCAGCCTGGTAGAGTACCCTGGAAACACCATATATTTT
CDR3aa: CASSLVEYPGNTIYF

v_gene: TRBV11-2
abundance: .
j_gene: TRBJ2-1
d_gene: .
CDR3nt: TGTGCCAGCAGCTTAGATCGGGTAGCTCTCTCCTACAATGAGCAGTTCTTC
CDR3aa: CASSLDRVALSYNEQFF

v_gene: TRBV2
abundance: few
j_gene: TRBJ1-1
d_gene: .
CDR3nt: TGTGCCAGCAGGGGCGAGTCAGGCGGGACTGAAGCTTTCTTT
CDR3aa: CASRGESGGTEAFF

v_gene: TRBV20-1
abundance: many
j_gene: TRBJ2-7
d_gene: .
CDR3nt: TGCAGTGCTAAGACAGCTTACGAGCAGTACTTC
CDR3aa: CSAKTAYEQYF

v_gene: TRBV5-5
abundance: .
j_gene: TRBJ1-1
d_gene: .
CDR3nt: TGTGCCAGCAGCCCGGGGGCATGGGACGGGGCTAGAACTGAAGCTTTCTTT
CDR3aa: CASSPGAWDGARTEAFF

v_gene: TRBV4-1
abundance: .
j_gene: TRBJ1-3
d_gene: .
CDR3nt: TGCGCCAGCAGCCATAACAGGGCTAGTCGTGCGGACACCATATATTTT
CDR3aa: CASSHNRASRADTIYF

v_gene: TRBV11-2
abundance: few
j_gene: TRBJ1-4
d_gene: .
CDR3nt: TGTGCCAGCACCGGTGGGCCTCGGGGCGAAAAACTGTTTTTT
CDR3aa: CASTGGPRGEKLFF

v_gene: TRBV7-9
abundance: once
j_gene: TRBJ2-2
d_gene: TRBD2
CDR3nt: TGTGCCAGCAGCTTCGGGACTAGCGGGGGTTCCGCCGGGGAGCTGTTTTTT
CDR3aa: CASSFGTSGGSAGELFF

v_gene: TRBV12-3/TRBV12-4
abundance: .
j_gene: TRBJ2-1
d_gene: TRBD1
CDR3nt: TGTGCCAGCAGCTACAGGGGGAATGTTTGGTACAATGAGCAGTTCTTC
CDR3aa: CASSYRGNVWYNEQFF

v_gene: TRBV27
abundance: .
j_gene: TRBJ2-3
d_gene: TRBD1
CDR3nt: TGTGCCAGCAGTTCGACAGGGGGGGTCAGCACAGATACGCAGTATTTT
CDR3aa: CASSSTGGVSTDTQYF

v_gene: TRBV14
abundance: few
j_gene: TRBJ2-5
d_gene: TRBD2
CDR3nt: TGTGCCAGCAGCCAAGGAACTAGCGCGGCGACCCAGTACTTC
CDR3aa: CASSQGTSAATQYF

v_gene: TRBV7-8
abundance: .
j_gene: TRBJ2-5
d_gene: .
CDR3nt: TGTGCCAGCGTTACAGGGCCCAAAGAGACCCAGTACTTC
CDR3aa: CASVTGPKETQYF

v_gene: TRBV28
abundance: few
j_gene: TRBJ1-1
d_gene: .
CDR3nt: TGTGCCAGCAGTTTATGGGGTGTGGGCACTGAAGCTTTCTTT
CDR3aa: CASSLWGVGTEAFF

v_gene: TRBV6-2/TRBV6-3
abundance: .
j_gene: TRBJ2-2
d_gene: .
CDR3nt: TGTGCCAGCCTGACGTGGGGGGGCCGGGAGCTGTTTTTT
CDR3aa: CASLTWGGRELFF

v_gene: TRBV3-1
abundance: .
j_gene: TRBJ1-1
d_gene: TRBD1
CDR3nt: TGTGCCAGCAGCCGTTGGGACAGCCGATACACTGAAGCTTTCTTT
CDR3aa: CASSRWDSRYTEAFF

v_gene: TRBV27
abundance: many
j_gene: TRBJ2-5
d_gene: .
CDR3nt: TGTGCCAGCAGTCCTTACAAGGACCCAAGAGTGCAAGAGACCCAGTACTTC
CDR3aa: CASSPYKDPRVQETQYF

v_gene: TRBV10-3
abundance: .
j_gene: TRBJ2-7
d_gene: .
CDR3nt: TGTGCCATCAGTGAGTCATTGGACGAGCAGTACTTC
CDR3aa: CAISESLDEQYF

v_gene: TRBV4-2
abundance: few
j_gene: TRBJ2-1
d_gene: TRBD2
CDR3nt: TGTGCCAGCAGCCAAGACCCAAGGACTAGCGGGGACCCCAATGAGCAGTTCTTC
CDR3aa: CASSQDPRTSGDPNEQFF

v_gene: TRBV5-1
abundance: .
j_gene: TRBJ2-6
d_gene: TRBD1
CDR3nt: TGCGCCAGCAGCTGGGACAGCTCTGGGGCCAACGTCCTGACTTTC
CDR3aa: CASSWDSSGANVLTF

v_gene: TRBV6-1
abundance: .
j_gene: TRBJ2-1
d_gene: TRBD2
CDR3nt: TGTGCCAGCAGTGAATCGGGTCGACTAGCCTCCTTC
CDR3aa: CASSESGRLASF

v_gene: TRBV12-3/TRBV12-4
abundance: many
j_gene: TRBJ1-3
d_gene: .
CDR3nt: TGTGCCAGCAGTTACAGAAGATACTCTGGAAACACCATATATTTT
CDR3aa: CASSYRRYSGNTIYF

v_gene: TRBV19
abundance: few
j_gene: TRBJ1-2
d_gene: .
CDR3nt: TGTGCCAGTAGTATTGGGGCCAGGTCCTATGGCTACACCTTC
CDR3aa: CASSIGARSYGYTF

v_gene: TRBV28
abundance: .
j_gene: TRBJ2-1
d_gene: .
CDR3nt: TGTGCCAGCAGTTTATTCCAGAGCCCCCTTGAGCAGTTCTTC
CDR3aa: CASSLFQSPLEQFF

v_gene: TRBV10-3
abundance: .
j_gene: TRBJ1-4
d_gene: .
CDR3nt: TGTGCCATCAGCCCCGGGGCTTCGGGTGAAAAACTGTTTTTT
CDR3aa: CAISPGASGEKLFF

v_gene: TRBV7-9
abundance: .
j_gene: TRBJ1-5
d_gene: TRBD1
CDR3nt: TGTGCCAGCAGCCCAGGGGGCGTTAGCAATCAGCCCCAGCATTTT
CDR3aa: CASSPGGVSNQPQHF

v_gene: TRBV20-1
abundance: many
j_gene: TRBJ2-3
d_gene: .
CDR3nt: TGCAGTGCAAACGGGGGCGGGCCAGATACGCAGTATTTT
CDR3aa: CSANGGGPDTQYF

v_gene: TRBV27
abundance: .
j_gene: TRBJ1-5
d_gene: .
CDR3nt: TGTGCCAGCAGTTGGGGCAGCGGGCCCAATCAGCCCCAGCATTTT
CDR3aa: CASSWGSGPNQPQHF

v_gene: TRBV20-1
abundance: few
j_gene: TRBJ2-7
d_gene: .
CDR3nt: TGCAGTGCTACCTACGGGGGGCCGTATAGCGAGCAGTACTTC
CDR3aa: CSATYGGPYSEQYF